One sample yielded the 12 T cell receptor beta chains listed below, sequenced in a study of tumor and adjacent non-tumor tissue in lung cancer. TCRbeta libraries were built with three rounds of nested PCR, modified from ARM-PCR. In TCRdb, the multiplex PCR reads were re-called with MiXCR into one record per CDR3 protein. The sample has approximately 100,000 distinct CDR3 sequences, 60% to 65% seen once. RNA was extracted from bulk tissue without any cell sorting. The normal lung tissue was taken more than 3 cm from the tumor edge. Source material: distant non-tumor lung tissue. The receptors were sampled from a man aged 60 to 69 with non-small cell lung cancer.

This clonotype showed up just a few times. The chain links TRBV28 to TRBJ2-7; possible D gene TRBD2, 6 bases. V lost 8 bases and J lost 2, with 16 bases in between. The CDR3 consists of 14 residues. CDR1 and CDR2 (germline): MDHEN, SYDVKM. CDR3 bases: TGTGCCAGCGGAGGGTACTCCGGCACCTACGAGCAGTACTTC. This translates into CASGGYSGTYEQYF.

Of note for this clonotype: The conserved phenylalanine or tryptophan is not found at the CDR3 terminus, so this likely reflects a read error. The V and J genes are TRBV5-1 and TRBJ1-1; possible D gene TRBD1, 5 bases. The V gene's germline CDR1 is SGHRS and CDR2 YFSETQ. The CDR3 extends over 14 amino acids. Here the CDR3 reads CTSSLGAGGTEAFI. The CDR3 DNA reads TGCACCAGCAGCCTCGGGGCGGGAGGCACTGAAGCTTTCATT.

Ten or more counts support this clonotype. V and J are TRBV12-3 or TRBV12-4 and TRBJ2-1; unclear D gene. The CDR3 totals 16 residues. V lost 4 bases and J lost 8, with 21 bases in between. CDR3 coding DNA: TGTGCCAGCAGTTCGGCCGGGCCCAACAAAAAACATGAGCAGTTCTTC. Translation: CASSSAGPNKKHEQFF.

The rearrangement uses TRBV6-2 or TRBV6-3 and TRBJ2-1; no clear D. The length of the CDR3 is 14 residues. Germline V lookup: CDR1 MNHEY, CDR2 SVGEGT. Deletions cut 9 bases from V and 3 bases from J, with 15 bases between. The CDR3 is CASSGLGSYNEQFF. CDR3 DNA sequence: TGTGCCAGTAGTGGGTTGGGTAGCTACAATGAGCAGTTCTTC.

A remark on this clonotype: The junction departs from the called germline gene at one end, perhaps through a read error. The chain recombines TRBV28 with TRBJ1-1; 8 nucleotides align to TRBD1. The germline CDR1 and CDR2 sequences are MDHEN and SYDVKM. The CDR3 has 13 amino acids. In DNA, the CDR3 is TGTGTCAGCAGGGGACAGGACGGCACTGAAGCTTTCTTC. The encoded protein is CVSRGQDGTEAFF.

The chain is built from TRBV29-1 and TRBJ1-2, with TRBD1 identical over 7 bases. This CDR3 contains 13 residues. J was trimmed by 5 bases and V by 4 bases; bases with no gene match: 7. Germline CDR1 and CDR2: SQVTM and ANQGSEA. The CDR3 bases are TGCAGCGTTGTCGGACAGGTGGGATATGGCTACACCTTC. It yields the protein CSVVGQVGYGYTF.

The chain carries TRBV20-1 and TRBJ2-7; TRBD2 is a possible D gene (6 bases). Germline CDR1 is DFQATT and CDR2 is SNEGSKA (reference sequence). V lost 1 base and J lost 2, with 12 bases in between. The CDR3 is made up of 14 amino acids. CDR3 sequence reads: CSARGEAGPYEQYF. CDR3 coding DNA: TGCAGTGCTAGAGGGGAAGCGGGCCCCTACGAGCAGTACTTC.

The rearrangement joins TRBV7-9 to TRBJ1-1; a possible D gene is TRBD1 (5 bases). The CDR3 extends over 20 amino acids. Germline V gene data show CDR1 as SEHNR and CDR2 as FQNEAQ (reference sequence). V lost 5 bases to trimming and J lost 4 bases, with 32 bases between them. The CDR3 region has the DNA TGTGCCAGCAGCCCTAGGGGCTACAAGGTCGGAGCGGATTGGGGCACTGAAGCTTTCTTT. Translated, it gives CASSPRGYKVGADWGTEAFF.

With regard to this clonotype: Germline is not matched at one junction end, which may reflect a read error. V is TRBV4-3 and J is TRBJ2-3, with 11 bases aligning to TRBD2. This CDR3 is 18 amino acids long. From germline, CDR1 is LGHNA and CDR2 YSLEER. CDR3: CASSQFSPTSGTTDTQYF. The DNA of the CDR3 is TGCGCCAGCAGCCAATTCTCCCCGACTAGCGGGACTACAGATACACAGTATTTT.

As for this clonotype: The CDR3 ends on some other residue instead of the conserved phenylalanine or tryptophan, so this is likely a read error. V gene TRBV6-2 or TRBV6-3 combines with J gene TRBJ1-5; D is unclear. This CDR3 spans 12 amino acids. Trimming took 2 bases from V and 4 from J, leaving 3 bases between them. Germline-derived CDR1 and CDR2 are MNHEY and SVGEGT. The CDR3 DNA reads TGTGCCAGCAGTTACGATAATCAGCCCCAGCATCTT. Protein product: CASSYDNQPQHL.

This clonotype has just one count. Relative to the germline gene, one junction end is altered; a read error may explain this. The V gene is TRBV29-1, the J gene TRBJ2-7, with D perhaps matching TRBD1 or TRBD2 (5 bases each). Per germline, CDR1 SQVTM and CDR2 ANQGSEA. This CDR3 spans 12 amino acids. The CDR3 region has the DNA TGCAGCACTAGGGAAGGGACCTACGAGCAGCAATTC. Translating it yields CSTREGTYEQQF.

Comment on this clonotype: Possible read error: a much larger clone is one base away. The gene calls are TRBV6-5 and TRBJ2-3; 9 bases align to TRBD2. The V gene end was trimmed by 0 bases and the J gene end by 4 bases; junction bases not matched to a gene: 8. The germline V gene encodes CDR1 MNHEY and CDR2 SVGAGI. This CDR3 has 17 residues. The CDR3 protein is CASSYSRGTSSSDTQYF. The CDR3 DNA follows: TGTGCCAGCAGTTACTCGAGAGGGACTAGCAGTTCAGATACGCAGTATTTT.